Below are 13 T cell receptor beta chains sequenced from a single sample in a study of T cell responses to AZD1222 COVID-19 vaccine. Method: immunoSEQ multiplex PCR; TCRdb's copy keeps in-frame clones and lacks some. The table lists more than 95,000 clones, around nine tenths of them singletons, with about 27% in the top ten. Sequences were derived from peripheral blood, sampled on day 0 of AZD1222 vaccination. The receptors stem from an adult in good health.

The chain is built from TRBV7-9 and TRBJ1-2; D remains ambiguous. CDR3 length equals 15 residues. Germline CDR1 reads SEHNR; CDR2 reads FQNEAQ (reference sequence). Trimming removed 5 bases from V and 4 bases from J, with 17 bases in between. The CDR3 loop is CASSPPLGSTYGYTF. DNA for the CDR3: TGTGCCAGCAGCCCCCCCCTCGGGAGTACCTATGGCTACACCTTC.

The chain joins TRBV14 to TRBJ1-1, with 9 bases matching TRBD1. After removal of 5 bases from V and 0 bases from J, the junction contained 4 bases not matched to a gene. CDR1 and CDR2 from the germline V gene are SGHDN and FVKESK. The CDR3 runs 15 residues. CDR3 DNA sequence: TGTGCCAGCAGCTTAGGACAGGGGATGAACACTGAAGCTTTCTTT. It yields the protein CASSLGQGMNTEAFF.

This chain links TRBV19 with TRBJ2-2, with 8 nucleotides matching TRBD2. This CDR3 comprises 15 residues. Trimming removed 1 base from V and 3 bases from J; junction bases left unmatched: 1. Germline CDR1 LNHDA, CDR2 SQIVND (reference sequence). The chain's CDR3 is CASSIASGYTGELFF. Written as DNA, the CDR3 is TGTGCCAGTAGTATAGCTAGCGGGTACACCGGGGAGCTGTTTTTT.

This clone was recorded only once. J is TRBJ2-3 and V is TRBV6-5; tentative D call: TRBD2 (5 bases). Trimming stripped 7 bases from V and 7 bases from J, with 9 bases between. The germline CDR1 and CDR2 sequences are MNHEY and SVGAGI. The CDR3 has 11 residues. The CDR3, as DNA: TGTGCCAGCACCGAGGGATATACGCAGTATTTT. Translation gives CASTEGYTQYF.

This chain connects TRBV10-3 to TRBJ1-1, with 7 positions matching TRBD1. Germline V lookup: CDR1 ENHRY, CDR2 SYGVKD. This CDR3 is 13 amino acids long. V shed 10 bases and J 3 bases; nucleotides not matched to a gene: 8. CDR3 sequence: CATKDRRDTEAFF. CDR3 DNA: TGTGCCACCAAGGACAGGAGGGACACTGAAGCTTTCTTT.

The rearrangement uses TRBV30 and TRBJ2-6, with unresolved D. Germline CDR1 reads GTSNPN; CDR2 reads SVGIG (reference sequence). The CDR3 consists of 17 residues. The V and J ends lost 0 bases and 0 bases respectively, with 12 bases between them. CDR3 amino acids: CAWSVRQISSGANVLTF. DNA for the CDR3: TGTGCCTGGAGTGTTCGGCAGATCAGCTCTGGGGCCAACGTCCTGACTTTC.

The V call is TRBV19, the J call TRBJ1-5; 7 nucleotides match TRBD1. From germline, CDR1 is LNHDA and CDR2 SQIVND (reference sequence). V trimming: 11 bases; J trimming: 7 bases; junction bases outside the gene matches: 20. The CDR3 contains 16 residues. CDR3 DNA: TGTGCCCCTCACCCGGAGAACAGGGGACCACGACAGCCCCAGCATTTT. Encoded protein: CAPHPENRGPRQPQHF.

As regards this clone: The sample contains more than one DNA sequence encoding this CDR3. This chain uses TRBV7-9 with TRBJ1-2, with a tentative D call TRBD1 (5 bases). CDR1 is SEHNR, CDR2 FQNEAQ, per germline (reference sequence). Trimming pared 5 bases from V and 4 bases from J, leaving 11 bases between. The CDR3 is 13 residues long. The CDR3 protein is CASSLRGGYGYTF. CDR3 nucleotides: TGTGCCAGCAGCCTACGGGGCGGCTATGGCTACACCTTC.

The count of this clone is one. V usage is TRBV27 and J usage is TRBJ1-6, with 7 bases fitting TRBD1. CDR1 is MNHEY, CDR2 SMNVEV, per germline (reference sequence). The CDR3 sequence is 14 residues long. V trimming: 3 bases; J trimming: 9 bases; junction bases outside the gene matches: 5. DNA of the CDR3: TGTGCCAGCAGTTTCGGACAGGCGCTTTCACCCCTCCACTTT. Encoded protein: CASSFGQALSPLHF.

The CDR3 DNA is TGTGCCAGTAGTACGGGACAAACAAGTAATGAAAAACTGTTTTTT. It yields the protein CASSTGQTSNEKLFF. The chain links TRBV19 to TRBJ1-4; weak D call: TRBD1 (6 bases). The CDR3 length is 15 residues. Germline values: CDR1 LNHDA, CDR2 SQIVND (reference sequence). V lost 4 bases to trimming and J lost 4 bases, with 13 bases between them.

The V and J genes are TRBV6-2 or TRBV6-3 and TRBJ1-3; possible D gene TRBD1, 6 bases. The germline V gene encodes CDR1 MNHEY and CDR2 SVGEGT. V was trimmed by 2 bases and J by 4 bases, leaving 21 bases between them. This CDR3 has 18 residues. Written as DNA, the CDR3 is TGTGCCAGCAGTTACGACGTCGCGGGGGCTGTAGACGGAAACACCATATATTTT. Residues: CASSYDVAGAVDGNTIYF.

This chain uses TRBV5-1 with TRBJ1-1, with D uncertain. CDR1 is SGHRS and CDR2 is YFSETQ in the germline V gene. The CDR3 totals 13 residues. V lost 0 bases and J 5 bases, leaving 8 bases between the germline ends. CDR3 region: CASSLVLETEAFF. CDR3 nucleotide sequence: TGCGCCAGCAGCTTGGTTCTGGAAACTGAAGCTTTCTTT.

This sequence joins TRBV6-2 or TRBV6-3 and TRBJ2-7, with D tentatively TRBD1 or TRBD2 (6 bases each). V lost 2 bases and J lost 3, with 23 bases in between. Germline values: CDR1 MNHEY, CDR2 SVGEGT. The CDR3 runs 18 residues. CDR3 region: CASSYQDITGTGVYEQYF. CDR3 sequence (DNA): TGTGCCAGCAGTTACCAAGACATTACAGGGACGGGGGTCTACGAGCAGTACTTC.